This T cell receptor (beta chain) is drawn from a study of identical twins. TCRdb reanalysed the 5' RACE reads using MiXCR and keeps one entry per CDR3 protein. Of 600,000 to 850,000 distinct CDR3 sequences in the sample, 18% were seen once. This CDR3 is 16 amino acids long. V trimming: 3 bases; J trimming: 5 bases; junction bases outside the gene matches: 11. The germline V gene has CDR1 LNHNV and CDR2 YYDKDF (reference sequence). These data are also associated with another study on T cells expressing NK-cell markers.

The receptor was derived from a woman aged 18-29 years in good health. The sample was PBMCs. The rearrangement uses TRBV15 and TRBJ2-5, with 8 bases aligning to TRBD2. The CDR3 bases are TGTGCCACCAGCAGGGAACGCGGGACTAGTACGGAGACCCAGTACTTC. This gives the protein CATSRERGTSTETQYF.